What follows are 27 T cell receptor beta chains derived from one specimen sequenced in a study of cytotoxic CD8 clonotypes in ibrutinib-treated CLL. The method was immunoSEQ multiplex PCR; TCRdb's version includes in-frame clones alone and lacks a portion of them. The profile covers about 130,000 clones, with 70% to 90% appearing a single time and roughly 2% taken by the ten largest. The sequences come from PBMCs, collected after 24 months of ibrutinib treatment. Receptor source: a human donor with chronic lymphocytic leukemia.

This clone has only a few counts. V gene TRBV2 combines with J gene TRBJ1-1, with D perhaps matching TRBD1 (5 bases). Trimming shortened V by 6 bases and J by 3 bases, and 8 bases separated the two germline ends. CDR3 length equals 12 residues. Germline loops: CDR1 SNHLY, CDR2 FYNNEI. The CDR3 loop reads CASRGEYTEAFF. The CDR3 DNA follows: TGTGCCAGCAGAGGGGAGTACACTGAAGCTTTCTTT. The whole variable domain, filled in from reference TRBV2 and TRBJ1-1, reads EPEVTQTPSHQVTQMGQEVILRCVPISNHLYFYWYRQILGQKVEFLVSFYNNEISEKSEIFDDQFSVERPDGSNFTLKIRSTKLEDSAMYFCASRGEYTEAFFGQGTRLTVV.

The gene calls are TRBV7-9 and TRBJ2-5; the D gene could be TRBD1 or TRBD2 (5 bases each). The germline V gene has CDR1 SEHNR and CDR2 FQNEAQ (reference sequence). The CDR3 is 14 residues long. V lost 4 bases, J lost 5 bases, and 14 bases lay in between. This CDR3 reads CASSSGRSGETQYF. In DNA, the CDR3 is TGTGCCAGCAGCTCAGGGCGCTCGGGGGAGACCCAGTACTTC.

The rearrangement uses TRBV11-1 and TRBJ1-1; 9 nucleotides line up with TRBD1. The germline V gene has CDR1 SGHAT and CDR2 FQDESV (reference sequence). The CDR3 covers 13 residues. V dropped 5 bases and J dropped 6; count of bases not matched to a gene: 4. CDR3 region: CASSRDRDAEAFF. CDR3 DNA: TGTGCCAGCAGCCGGGACAGGGACGCTGAAGCTTTCTTT.

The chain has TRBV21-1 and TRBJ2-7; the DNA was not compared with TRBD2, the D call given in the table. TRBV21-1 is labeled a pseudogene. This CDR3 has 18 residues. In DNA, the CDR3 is TGTGCCAGCGGCGATAATTCGGGGGGTAGCGCTTTCTCCTACGAGCAGTACTTC. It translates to CASGDNSGGSAFSYEQYF.

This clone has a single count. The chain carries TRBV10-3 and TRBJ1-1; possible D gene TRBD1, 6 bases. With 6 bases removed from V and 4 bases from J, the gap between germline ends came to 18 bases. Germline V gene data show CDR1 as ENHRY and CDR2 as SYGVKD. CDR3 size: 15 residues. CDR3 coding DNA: TGTGCCATCAGCCCCTCGGGGGCAAGGGGCACTGAAGCTTTCTTT. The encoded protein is CAISPSGARGTEAFF.

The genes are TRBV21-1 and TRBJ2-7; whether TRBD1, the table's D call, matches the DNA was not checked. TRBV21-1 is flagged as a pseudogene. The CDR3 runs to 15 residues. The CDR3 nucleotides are TGTGCCAGCAGCGCGGGGACAGGGGGCACCTACGAGCAGTACTTC. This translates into CASSAGTGGTYEQYF.

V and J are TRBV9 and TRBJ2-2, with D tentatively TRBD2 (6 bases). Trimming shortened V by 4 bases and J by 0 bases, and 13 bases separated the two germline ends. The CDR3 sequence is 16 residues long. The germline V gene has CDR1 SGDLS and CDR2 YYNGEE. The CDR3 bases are TGTGCCAGCAGCCCCCGGGGGACCCCGAACACCGGGGAGCTGTTTTTT. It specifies CASSPRGTPNTGELFF.

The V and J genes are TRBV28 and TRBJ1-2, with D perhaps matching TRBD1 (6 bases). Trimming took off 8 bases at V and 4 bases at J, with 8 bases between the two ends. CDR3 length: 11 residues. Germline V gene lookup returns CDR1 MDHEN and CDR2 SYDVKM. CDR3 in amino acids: CASGGFYGYTF. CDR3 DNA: TGTGCCAGCGGGGGCTTCTATGGCTACACCTTC.

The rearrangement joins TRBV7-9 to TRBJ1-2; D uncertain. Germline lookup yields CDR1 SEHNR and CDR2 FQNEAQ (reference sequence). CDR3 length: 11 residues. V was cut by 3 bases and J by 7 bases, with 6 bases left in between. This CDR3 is CASSFRGGYTF. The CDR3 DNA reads TGTGCCAGCAGCTTTCGGGGTGGCTACACCTTC. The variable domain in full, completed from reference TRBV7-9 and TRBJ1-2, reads DTGVSQNPRHKITKRGQNVTFRCDPISEHNRLYWYRQTLGQGPEFLTYFQNEAQLEKSRLLSDRFSAERPKGSFSTLEIQRTEQGDSAMYLCASSFRGGYTFGSGTRLTVV.

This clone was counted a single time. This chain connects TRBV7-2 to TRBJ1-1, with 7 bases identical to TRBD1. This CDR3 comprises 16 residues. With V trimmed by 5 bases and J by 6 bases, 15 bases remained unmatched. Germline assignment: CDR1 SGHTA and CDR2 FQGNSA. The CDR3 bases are TGTGCCAGCAGCCTTCCTGAGGGACAGCGGAGGCCTGAAGCTTTCTTT. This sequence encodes CASSLPEGQRRPEAFF. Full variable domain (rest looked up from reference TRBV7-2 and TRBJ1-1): GAGVSQSPSNKVTEKGKDVELRCDPISGHTALYWYRQSLGQGLEFLIYFQGNSAPDKSGLPSDRFSAERTGGSVSTLTIQRTQQEDSAVYLCASSLPEGQRRPEAFFGQGTRLTVV.

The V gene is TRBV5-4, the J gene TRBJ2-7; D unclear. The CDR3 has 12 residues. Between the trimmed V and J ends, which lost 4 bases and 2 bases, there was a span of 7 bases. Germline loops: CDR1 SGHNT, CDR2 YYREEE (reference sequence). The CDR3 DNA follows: TGTGCCAGCAGCCACTCTACCTACGAGCAGTACTTC. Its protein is CASSHSTYEQYF.

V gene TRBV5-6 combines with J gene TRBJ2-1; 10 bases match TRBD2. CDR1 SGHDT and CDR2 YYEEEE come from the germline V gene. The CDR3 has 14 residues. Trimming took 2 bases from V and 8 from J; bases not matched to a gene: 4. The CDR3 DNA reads TGTGCCAGCAGCTTCAGCGGGGGGGGCGATGAGCAGTTCTTC. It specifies CASSFSGGGDEQFF.

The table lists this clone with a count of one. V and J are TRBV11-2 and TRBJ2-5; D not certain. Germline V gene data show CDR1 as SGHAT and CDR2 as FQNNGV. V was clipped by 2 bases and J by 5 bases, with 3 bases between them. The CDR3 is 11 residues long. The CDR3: CASSLWETQYF. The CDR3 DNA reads TGTGCCAGCAGCTTATGGGAGACCCAGTACTTC.

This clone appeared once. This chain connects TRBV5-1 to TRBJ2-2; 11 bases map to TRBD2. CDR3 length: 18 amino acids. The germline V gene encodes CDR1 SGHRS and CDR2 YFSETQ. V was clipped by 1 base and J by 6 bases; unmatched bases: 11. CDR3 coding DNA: TGCGCCAGCAGCTTGAGGGGGACTAGCGGCGCGTGGGCCGGGGAGCTGTTTTTT. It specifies CASSLRGTSGAWAGELFF.

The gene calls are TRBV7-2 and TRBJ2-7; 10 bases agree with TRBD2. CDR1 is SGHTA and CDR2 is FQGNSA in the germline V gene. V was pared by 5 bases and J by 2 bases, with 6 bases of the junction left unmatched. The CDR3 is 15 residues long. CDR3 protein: CASSTTSGTTYEQYF. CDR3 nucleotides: TGTGCCAGCAGCACAACTAGCGGGACCACCTACGAGCAGTACTTC.

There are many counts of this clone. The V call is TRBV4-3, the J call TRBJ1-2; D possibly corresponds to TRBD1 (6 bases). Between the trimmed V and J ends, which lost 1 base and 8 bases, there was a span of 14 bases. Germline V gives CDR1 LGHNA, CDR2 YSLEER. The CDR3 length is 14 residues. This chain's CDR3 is CASSQAPGDGGYTF. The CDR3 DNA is TGCGCCAGCAGCCAAGCCCCAGGGGATGGGGGCTACACCTTC.

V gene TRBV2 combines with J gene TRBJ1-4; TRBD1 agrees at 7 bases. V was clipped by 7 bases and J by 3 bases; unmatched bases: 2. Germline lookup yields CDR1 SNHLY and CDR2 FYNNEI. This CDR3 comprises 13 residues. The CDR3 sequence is CASTGQPNEKLFF. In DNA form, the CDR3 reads TGTGCCAGCACGGGACAGCCTAATGAAAAACTGTTTTTT. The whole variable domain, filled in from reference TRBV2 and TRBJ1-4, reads EPEVTQTPSHQVTQMGQEVILRCVPISNHLYFYWYRQILGQKVEFLVSFYNNEISEKSEIFDDQFSVERPDGSNFTLKIRSTKLEDSAMYFCASTGQPNEKLFFGSGTQLSVL.

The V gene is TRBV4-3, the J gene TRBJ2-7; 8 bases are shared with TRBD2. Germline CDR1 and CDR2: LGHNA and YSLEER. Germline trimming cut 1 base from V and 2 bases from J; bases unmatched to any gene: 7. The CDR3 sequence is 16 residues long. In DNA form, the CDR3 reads TGCGCCAGCAGCCAAGGGGTAGCGGGACCAACCTACGAGCAGTACTTC. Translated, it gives CASSQGVAGPTYEQYF.

The CDR3 protein is CASSFRDSSGNTIYF. Written as DNA, the CDR3 is TGTGCCAGCAGCTTCAGGGACAGCTCTGGAAACACCATATATTTT. The rearrangement joins TRBV5-5 to TRBJ1-3; 7 nucleotides align to TRBD1. This CDR3 comprises 15 residues. V gave up 2 bases and J gave up 0 bases; unmatched junction bases: 2. The germline gives CDR1 SGHKS, CDR2 YYEKEE (reference sequence).

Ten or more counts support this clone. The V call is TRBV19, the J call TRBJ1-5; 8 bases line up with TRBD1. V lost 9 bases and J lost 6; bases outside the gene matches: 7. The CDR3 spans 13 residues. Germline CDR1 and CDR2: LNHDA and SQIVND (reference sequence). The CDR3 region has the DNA TGTGCCAGCCAGGACAGGGTTGGTCAGCCCCAGCATTTT. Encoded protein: CASQDRVGQPQHF.

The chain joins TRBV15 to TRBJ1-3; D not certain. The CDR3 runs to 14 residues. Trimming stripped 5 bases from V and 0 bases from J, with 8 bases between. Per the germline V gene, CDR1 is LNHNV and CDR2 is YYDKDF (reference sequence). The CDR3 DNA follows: TGTGCCACCAGCGGAGGGATCTCTGGAAACACCATATATTTT. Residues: CATSGGISGNTIYF.

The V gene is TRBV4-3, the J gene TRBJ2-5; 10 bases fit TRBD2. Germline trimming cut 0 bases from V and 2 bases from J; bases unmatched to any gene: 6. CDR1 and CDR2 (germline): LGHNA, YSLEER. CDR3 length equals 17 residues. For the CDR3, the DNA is TGCGCCAGCAGCCAAGATCGAACTAGCGGGGTGCAAGAGACCCAGTACTTC. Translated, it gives CASSQDRTSGVQETQYF.

The CDR3 loop is CAIKSGTGLFTNYGYTF. In nucleotides, the CDR3 is TGTGCCATCAAATCCGGGACAGGGTTGTTCACAAACTATGGCTACACCTTC. V usage is TRBV10-3 and J usage is TRBJ1-2, with 9 bases lining up with TRBD1. CDR1 and CDR2 (germline): ENHRY, SYGVKD. The V gene end was trimmed by 7 bases and the J gene end by 2 bases; junction bases not matched to a gene: 14. The CDR3 totals 17 residues.

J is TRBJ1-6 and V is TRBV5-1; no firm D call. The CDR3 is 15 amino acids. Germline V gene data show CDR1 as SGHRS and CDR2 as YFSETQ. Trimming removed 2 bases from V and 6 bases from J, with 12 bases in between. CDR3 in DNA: TGCGCCAGCAGCTTAGACAACGCGCCTAATTCACCCCTCCACTTT. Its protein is CASSLDNAPNSPLHF.

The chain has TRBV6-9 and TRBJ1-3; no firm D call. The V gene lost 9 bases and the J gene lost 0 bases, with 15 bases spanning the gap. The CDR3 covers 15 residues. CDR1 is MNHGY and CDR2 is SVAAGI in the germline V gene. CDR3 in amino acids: CARLAGRNSGNTIYF. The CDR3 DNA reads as TGTGCCAGGCTAGCCGGGCGGAACTCTGGAAACACCATATATTTT.

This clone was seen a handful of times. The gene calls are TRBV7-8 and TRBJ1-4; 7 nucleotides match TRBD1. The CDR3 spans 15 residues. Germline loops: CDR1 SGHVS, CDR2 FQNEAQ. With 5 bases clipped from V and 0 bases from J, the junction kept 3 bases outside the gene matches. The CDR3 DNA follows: TGTGCCAGCAGCCGCGGGACAGCAACTAATGAAAAACTGTTTTTT. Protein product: CASSRGTATNEKLFF.

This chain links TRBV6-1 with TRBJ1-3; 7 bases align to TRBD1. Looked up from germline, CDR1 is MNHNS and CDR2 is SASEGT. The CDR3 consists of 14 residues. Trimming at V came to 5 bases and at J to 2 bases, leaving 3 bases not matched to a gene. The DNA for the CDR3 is TGTGCCAGCAGTACAGGGGTCCCTGGAAACACCATATATTTT. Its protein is CASSTGVPGNTIYF.